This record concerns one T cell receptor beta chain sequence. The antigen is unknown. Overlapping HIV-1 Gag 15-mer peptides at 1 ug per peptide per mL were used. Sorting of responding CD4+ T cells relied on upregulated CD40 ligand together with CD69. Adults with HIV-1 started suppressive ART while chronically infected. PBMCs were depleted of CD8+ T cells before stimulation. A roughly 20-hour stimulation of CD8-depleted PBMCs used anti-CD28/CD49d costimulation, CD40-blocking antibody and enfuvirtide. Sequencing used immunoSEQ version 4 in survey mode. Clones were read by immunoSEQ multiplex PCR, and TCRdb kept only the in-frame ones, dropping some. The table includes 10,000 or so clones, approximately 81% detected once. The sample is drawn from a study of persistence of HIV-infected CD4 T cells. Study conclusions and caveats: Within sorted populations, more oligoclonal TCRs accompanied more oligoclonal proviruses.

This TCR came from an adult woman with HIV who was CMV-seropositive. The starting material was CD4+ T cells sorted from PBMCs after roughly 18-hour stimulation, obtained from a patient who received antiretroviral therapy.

As DNA, the CDR3 is TGTGCCTGGAGGGACGCCGGGACTCTTAATGAAAAACTGTTTTTT. Its translation is CAWRDAGTLNEKLFF. The chain uses TRBV30 and TRBJ1-4; D perhaps matches TRBD1 (5 bases). Germline loops: CDR1 GTSNPN, CDR2 SVGIG (reference sequence). The CDR3 runs to 15 residues. V was shortened by 3 bases and J by 4 bases, with 15 bases between the two germline ends.